These T cell receptor beta chains were read from a single sample in a study of blood T cells in healthy people across ages. Via MiXCR, TCRdb re-called the 5' RACE reads, giving one row per CDR3 protein. This table holds 550,000 to 650,000 distinct CDR3 sequences, approximately 30% found once. Material for sequencing was blood. The receptors were gathered from a woman of 80 years or more in good health. CDR3s leave out the opening cysteine and the closing phenylalanine or tryptophan. Fields, in order: V gene, J gene, CDR3 protein.

TRBV7-2	TRBJ1-2	AGGRQNYGYT
TRBV20-1	TRBJ2-5	SATPAMGTQY
TRBV14	TRBJ2-2	ASSHGGASGELF
TRBV27	TRBJ2-1	ASSAQGGPNEQF
TRBV7-2	TRBJ2-6	ASSLANRGRTGANVLT
TRBV5-1	TRBJ2-3	ASSPDTTDTQY
TRBV6-2/TRBV6-3	TRBJ1-4	ASSRLGAARLF
TRBV30	TRBJ1-2	AWSRRAADLGYT
TRBV20-1	TRBJ2-3	SAPTSAVGTDTQY
TRBV20-1	TRBJ2-3	SAADRGAGTDTQY
TRBV4-2	-	ASSARQVPGSYEQY
TRBV6-1	TRBJ1-1	ASSEIKVWEAF
TRBV24-1	TRBJ2-5	ATSLRETQY
TRBV7-2	TRBJ2-7	ASSYSGTGPTYEQY
TRBV18	TRBJ2-6	ASSPLRGGFTSGANVLT
TRBV18	TRBJ1-2	ASSRVHSNYGYT
TRBV6-1	TRBJ1-2	ASRPTGPGYGYT
TRBV7-9	TRBJ2-5	ASSSSGNQETQY
TRBV10-3	TRBJ1-5	AISEGQGGQPQH
TRBV6-5	TRBJ2-3	ASSSTRLTPSTDTQY
TRBV7-2	TRBJ1-2	ASSPDTPYGYT
TRBV7-6	TRBJ2-3	ASSLTFRGGSSTDTQY
TRBV5-8	TRBJ2-5	ASSLRDFETQY
TRBV29-1	TRBJ2-3	SVGKTGFTDTQY
TRBV6-1	TRBJ1-2	ASSEAGNYGYT
TRBV6-6	TRBJ2-1	ASSQFRTYNEQF
TRBV6-2/TRBV6-3	TRBJ2-7	ASSPLAGTGGTYEQY
TRBV7-2	TRBJ2-7	ASSPLVLSSYEQY
TRBV20-1	TRBJ1-2	NALGGAGSYGYT
TRBV21-1	-	AIPPFRRKPFNEQY
TRBV6-5	TRBJ1-1	ASSPAGQKEAF
TRBV6-6	TRBJ2-5	ASSYGRQGGETQY
TRBV10-1	TRBJ2-3	ASSAGRGVTDTQY
TRBV7-3	TRBJ2-6	ASRQGSGANVLT
TRBV7-9	TRBJ2-6	ASSPPQGQTSGANVLT
TRBV4-2	TRBJ2-5	ASSRIEGLETQY
TRBV30	TRBJ1-1	AWSARRNTEAF
TRBV9	TRBJ2-2	ASSVVGLPRRTGELF
TRBV21-1	TRBJ1-2	ASCAASPTNYGYT
TRBV3-1	TRBJ2-5	ASSQAKSLTAQETQY
TRBV7-2	TRBJ2-1	ASSLASGGYNEQF
TRBV5-6	TRBJ2-7	ASSYRRYEQY
TRBV29-1	TRBJ1-1	SARGDLMNTEAF
TRBV11-2	TRBJ1-4	ASSFSPRAEKLF
TRBV5-1	TRBJ2-1	ASSGRAGGYNEQF
TRBV5-1	TRBJ1-2	ASSLATGVVYYGYT
TRBV9	TRBJ2-3	ASSVWGGTQY
TRBV20-1	TRBJ2-7	SAKLRPMGHEQY
TRBV12-3/TRBV12-4	TRBJ2-3	ASSSQTGLSTDAEY
TRBV5-6	TRBJ1-4	ASSWRREKLF
TRBV6-6	TRBJ1-1	ASSTPGGIMNTEAF
TRBV7-9	TRBJ1-4	ASKPMANEKLF
TRBV6-5	TRBJ2-7	ASSVSGYEQY
TRBV28	TRBJ1-2	ASSYGQGTYGHT
TRBV19	TRBJ1-2	ASSPNRGSNYGYT